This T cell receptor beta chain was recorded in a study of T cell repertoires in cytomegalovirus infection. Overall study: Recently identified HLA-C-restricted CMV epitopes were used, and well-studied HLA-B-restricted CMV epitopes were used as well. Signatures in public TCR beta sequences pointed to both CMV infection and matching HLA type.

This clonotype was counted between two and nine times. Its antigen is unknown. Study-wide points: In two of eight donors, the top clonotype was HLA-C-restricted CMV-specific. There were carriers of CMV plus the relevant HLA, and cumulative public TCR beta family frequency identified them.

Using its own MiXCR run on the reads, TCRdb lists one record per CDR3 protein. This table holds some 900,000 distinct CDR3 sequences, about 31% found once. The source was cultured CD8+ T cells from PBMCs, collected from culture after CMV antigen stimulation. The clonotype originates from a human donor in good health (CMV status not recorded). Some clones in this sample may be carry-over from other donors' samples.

The CDR3 spells CASGGGNTDTQYF. In DNA form, the CDR3 reads TGTGCCTCAGGCGGGGGTAACACAGATACGCAGTATTTT. The chain joins TRBV27 to TRBJ2-3; 7 nucleotides agree with TRBD2. The CDR3 has 13 amino acids. V lost 11 bases and J lost 2; bases outside the gene matches: 7. Germline CDR1 and CDR2: MNHEY and SMNVEV (reference sequence).